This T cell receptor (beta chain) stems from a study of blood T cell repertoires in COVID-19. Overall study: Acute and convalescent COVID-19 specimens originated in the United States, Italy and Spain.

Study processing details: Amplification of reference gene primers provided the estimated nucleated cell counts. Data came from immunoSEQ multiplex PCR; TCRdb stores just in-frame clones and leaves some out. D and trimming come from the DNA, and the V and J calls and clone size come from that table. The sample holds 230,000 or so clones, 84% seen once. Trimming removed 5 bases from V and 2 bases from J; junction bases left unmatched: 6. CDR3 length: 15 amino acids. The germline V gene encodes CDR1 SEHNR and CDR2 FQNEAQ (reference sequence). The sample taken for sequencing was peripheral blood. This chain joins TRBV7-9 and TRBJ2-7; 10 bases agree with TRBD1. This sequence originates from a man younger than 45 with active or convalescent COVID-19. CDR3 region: CASSQGDRGPYEQYF. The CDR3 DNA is TGTGCCAGCAGCCAGGGGGACAGGGGTCCCTACGAGCAGTACTTC.